This T cell receptor (beta chain) originates from a study of patients and donors after allogeneic stem cell transplantation. Trimming pared 6 bases from V and 4 bases from J, leaving 24 bases between. This CDR3 has 17 residues. From the RT-PCR reads, TCRdb called clonotypes with MiXCR, one entry per CDR3 protein. The table shows tens of thousands of distinct CDR3 sequences, with about two fifths occurring only once. In its sample, this clonotype was seen a few times. The clonotype comes from a human donor who was either an allogeneic HSCT recipient or a stem cell or donor lymphocyte infusion donor (not recorded which). It is not recorded whose cells these are; they may come from a transplant donor. Sequencing was carried out using blood, either unsorted or a sorted T cell fraction (not recorded which). The rearrangement uses TRBV12-3 or TRBV12-4 and TRBJ1-2; D might be TRBD1 (6 bases). CDR3 nucleotides: TGTGCCAGCAGCAACCTTGCCTCCTATACAGGGTCCTATGGCTACACCTTC. Its translation: CASSNLASYTGSYGYTF.